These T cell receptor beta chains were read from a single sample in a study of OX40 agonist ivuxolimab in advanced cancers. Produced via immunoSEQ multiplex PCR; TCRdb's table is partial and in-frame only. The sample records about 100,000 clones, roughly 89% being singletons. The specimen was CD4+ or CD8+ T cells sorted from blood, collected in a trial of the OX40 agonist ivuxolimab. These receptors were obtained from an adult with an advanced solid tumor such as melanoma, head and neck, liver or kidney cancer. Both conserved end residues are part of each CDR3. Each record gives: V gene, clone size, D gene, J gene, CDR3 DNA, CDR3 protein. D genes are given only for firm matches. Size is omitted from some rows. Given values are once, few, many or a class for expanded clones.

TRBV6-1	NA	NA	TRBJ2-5	TGTGCCAGCAGTGTGCAGCTACAAGAGACCCAGTACTTC	CASSVQLQETQYF
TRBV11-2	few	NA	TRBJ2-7	TGTGCCAGCAGCTTAGGAGAGGATAGTTCCTACGAGCAGTACTTC	CASSLGEDSSYEQYF
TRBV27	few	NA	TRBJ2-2	TGTGCCAGCGGCGCTAATACCCGAGGGGGGGTTCAGCTAGCCTCGAACACCGGGGAGCTGTTTTTT	CASGANTRGGVQLASNTGELFF
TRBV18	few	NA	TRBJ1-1	TGTGCCAGCTCACCACTGCAGGCCTTGGACACTGAAGCTTTCTTT	CASSPLQALDTEAFF
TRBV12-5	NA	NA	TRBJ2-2	TGTGCTAGTGGGGGGGAGCGAACGACCGGGGAGCTGTTTTTT	CASGGERTTGELFF
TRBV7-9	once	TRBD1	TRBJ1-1	TGTGCCAGCAGCTTAACTCCCAGGGGGCCCGTGAACACTGAAGCTTTCTTT	CASSLTPRGPVNTEAFF
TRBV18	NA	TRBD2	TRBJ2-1	TGTGCCAGCTCACCCCTCCCGGGACTAGGGACCTACAATGAGCAGTTCTTC	CASSPLPGLGTYNEQFF
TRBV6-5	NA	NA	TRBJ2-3	TGTGCCAGCAGCCCGTCTAGGACAGATACGCAGTATTTT	CASSPSRTDTQYF
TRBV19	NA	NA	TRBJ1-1	TGTGCCAGTAGTATCCCAGGGCGGACTGAAGCTTTCTTT	CASSIPGRTEAFF
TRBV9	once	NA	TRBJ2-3	TGTGCCAGCAGCGCCCGGGACGGCTACACAGATACGCAGTATTTT	CASSARDGYTDTQYF
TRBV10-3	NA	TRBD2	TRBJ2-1	TGTGCCATCAGTGACCTGACTAGCGGGGGGCGGGAGCAGTTCTTC	CAISDLTSGGREQFF
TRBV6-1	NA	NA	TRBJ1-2	TGTGCCAGCAGTGAATTGGGAAACTATGGCTACACCTTC	CASSELGNYGYTF
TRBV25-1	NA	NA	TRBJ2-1	TGTGCCAGCAGTGAGGGGGTCTCCTACAATGAGCAGTTCTTC	CASSEGVSYNEQFF
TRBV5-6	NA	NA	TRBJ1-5	TGTGCCAGCAGCTTCTGGGATCAGCCCCAGCATTTT	CASSFWDQPQHF
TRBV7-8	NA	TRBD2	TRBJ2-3	TGTGCCAGCAGCGGAACGGGGGGGTTCACAGATACGCAGTATTTT	CASSGTGGFTDTQYF
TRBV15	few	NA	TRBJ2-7	TGTGCCACCAGCACCAGACGCTCCTACGAGCAGTACTTC	CATSTRRSYEQYF
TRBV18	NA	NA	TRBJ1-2	TGTGCCAGCTCACCACAAGCCCTAGCTAACTATGGCTACACCTTC	CASSPQALANYGYTF
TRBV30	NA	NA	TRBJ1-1	TGTGCCTGGAGTGTAGACATTAACACTGAAGCTTTCTTT	CAWSVDINTEAFF
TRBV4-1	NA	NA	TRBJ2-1	TGCGCCAGCAGCCAAGATCTTAGGGCACTTCGATGGGGCAATGAGCAGTTCTTC	CASSQDLRALRWGNEQFF
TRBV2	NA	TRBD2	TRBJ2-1	TGTGCCAGCAGTGAAGCCGGGCGGGAGAGCGAGCAGTTCTTC	CASSEAGRESEQFF
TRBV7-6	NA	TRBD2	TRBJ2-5	TGTGCCAGCAGCCCAAGCGGGGGCGACCGGGGGACCCAGTACTTC	CASSPSGGDRGTQYF
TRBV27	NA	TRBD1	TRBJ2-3	TGTGCCAGCAGGCAACCGGGACAGGGGGTTGGAGATACGCAGTATTTT	CASRQPGQGVGDTQYF
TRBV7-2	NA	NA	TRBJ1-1	TGTGCCAGCAGCTCTCAGCGGGCTGATCTGAACACTGAAGCTTTCTTT	CASSSQRADLNTEAFF
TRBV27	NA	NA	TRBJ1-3	TGTGCCAGCAGTGGCCTCCTCTCTGGAAACACCATATATTTT	CASSGLLSGNTIYF
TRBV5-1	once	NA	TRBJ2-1	TGCGCCAGCAGCTTGAAATCCGACAATGAGCAGTTCTTC	CASSLKSDNEQFF
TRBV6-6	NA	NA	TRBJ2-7	TGTGCCAGCACCCTGGCTGGTAGCTCCTACGAGCAGTACTTC	CASTLAGSSYEQYF
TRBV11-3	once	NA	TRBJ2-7	TGTGCCAGCACCCCCTCTAGCGTCCACGAGCAGTACTTC	CASTPSSVHEQYF
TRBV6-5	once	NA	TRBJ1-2	TGTGCCAGCAGTTACTCCTGGGGGGGCGCAGCGAATGGCTACACCTTC	CASSYSWGGAANGYTF
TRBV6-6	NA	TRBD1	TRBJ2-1	TGTGCCAGCCAAAGTAGGACAGGGTTAAATGAGCAGTTCTTC	CASQSRTGLNEQFF
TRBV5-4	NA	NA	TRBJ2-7	TGTGCCAGCAGCTTGGAGTCTGCTAGCTCCTACGAGCAGTACTTC	CASSLESASSYEQYF
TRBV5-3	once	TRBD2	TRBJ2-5	TGTGCCAGAAGCGACTCGATAGCGGGTAAGGAGACCCAGTACTTC	CARSDSIAGKETQYF
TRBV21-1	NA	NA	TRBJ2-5	TGTGCCAGCAGCCCGGGACTAGCGGGAGGGCTGAAGACCCAGTACTTC	CASSPGLAGGLKTQYF
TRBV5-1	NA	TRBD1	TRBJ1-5	TGCGCCAGCAGCTCTCAGGGGGGCAATCAGCCCCAGCATTTT	CASSSQGGNQPQHF
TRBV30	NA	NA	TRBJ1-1	TGTGCCTGGAGTCATGGGGGCACTGAAGCTTTCTTT	CAWSHGGTEAFF
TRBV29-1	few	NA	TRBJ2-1	TGCAGCGTTGAAGCTTTGGGGGTCGGGGATGAGCAGTTCTTC	CSVEALGVGDEQFF